The rows below give T cell receptor beta chains drawn from one sample of a study of early T cells in non-severe SARS-CoV-2 infection. TCRdb reprocessed the 5' RACE reads with MiXCR, giving one entry per CDR3 protein. The sample shows about 45,000 distinct CDR3 sequences, 11% of them seen only once. Sequencing input: whole blood. These receptors all come from an adult who was a healthcare worker with PCR-confirmed SARS-CoV-2 infection or an uninfected control (not recorded which). Both conserved end residues are part of each CDR3. The D gene is left open where the match is weak. Size values are once, few and many counts, or a class for expanded clones, and some rows have none.

TRBV11-2	TRBJ2-4	TRBD1	few	CASSLGQGQNIQYF	TGTGCCAGCAGCTTGGGACAGGGTCAAAACATTCAGTACTTC
TRBV3-1	TRBJ1-6	.	few	CASSQVRRGQVSPLHF	TGTGCCAGCAGCCAAGTGAGGAGGGGCCAAGTCTCACCCCTCCACTTT
TRBV29-1	TRBJ2-7	TRBD2	.	CSVDGTSGSKGAYEQYF	TGCAGCGTTGATGGGACTAGCGGGAGTAAGGGGGCCTACGAGCAGTACTTC
TRBV5-1	TRBJ2-1	.	.	CATAADAGSSYNEQFF	TGCGCCACCGCAGCCGATGCGGGGAGCTCCTACAATGAGCAGTTCTTC
TRBV7-2	TRBJ1-4	.	.	CASSVTAVLAEKLFF	TGTGCCAGCAGCGTAACGGCGGTTCTAGCTGAAAAACTGTTTTTT
TRBV5-4	TRBJ2-3	.	many	CASSLLRDTTDTQYF	TGTGCCAGCAGCTTGCTGCGGGATACCACAGATACGCAGTATTTT
TRBV18	TRBJ2-7	.	.	CASSPPASYEQYF	TGTGCCAGCTCACCACCGGCTTCCTACGAGCAGTACTTC
TRBV4-2	TRBJ2-1	.	.	CASSQVGPYNEQFF	TGTGCCAGCAGCCAAGTCGGTCCCTACAATGAGCAGTTCTTC
TRBV29-1	TRBJ2-1	TRBD1	.	CSGQGNEQFF	TGCAGCGGACAGGGCAATGAGCAGTTCTTC
TRBV7-6	TRBJ2-7	.	many	CASTPPTDSYEQYF	TGTGCCAGCACCCCCCCGACTGACTCCTACGAGCAGTACTTC
TRBV29-1	TRBJ2-1	.	many	CSAGLTRDNEQFF	TGCAGCGCGGGACTCACGCGGGACAATGAGCAGTTCTTC
TRBV4-3	TRBJ2-7	.	many	CASSQATGPYEQYF	TGCGCCAGCAGCCAAGCAACAGGACCCTACGAGCAGTACTTC
TRBV25-1	TRBJ1-1	.	many	CASSEYQGNTEAFF	TGTGCCAGCAGTGAATACCAGGGGAACACTGAAGCTTTCTTT
TRBV7-2	TRBJ2-5	TRBD2	many	CASSLAVSGGQETQYF	TGTGCCAGCAGCTTAGCGGTTAGCGGGGGGCAAGAGACCCAGTACTTC
TRBV28	TRBJ1-2	.	few	CASSDSSSRGYTF	TGTGCCAGCAGCGACAGTTCTTCTCGCGGCTACACCTTC
TRBV30	TRBJ1-1	.	many	CAWGANTEAFF	TGTGCCTGGGGGGCGAACACTGAAGCTTTCTTT
TRBV9	TRBJ1-1	.	many	CASSAHMNTEAFF	TGTGCCAGCAGCGCACACATGAACACTGAAGCTTTCTTT
TRBV6-2/TRBV6-3	TRBJ2-1	TRBD2	many	CASRKAGAVNEQFF	TGTGCCAGCAGGAAAGCGGGAGCTGTCAATGAGCAGTTCTTC
TRBV7-2	TRBJ2-7	TRBD2	.	CASSLDGAGSSYEQYF	TGTGCCAGCAGCTTAGACGGAGCGGGATCCTCCTACGAGCAGTACTTC
TRBV12-3/TRBV12-4	TRBJ2-7	.	.	CASSLEGHYEQYF	TGTGCCAGCAGTTTAGAGGGCCACTACGAGCAGTACTTC
TRBV3-1	TRBJ1-3	.	many	CASSQGRSGNTIYF	TGTGCCAGCAGCCAAGGGCGGTCTGGAAACACCATATATTTT
TRBV9	TRBJ2-5	.	many	CASSVVSGERETQYF	TGTGCCAGCAGCGTAGTATCAGGGGAGCGAGAGACCCAGTACTTC
TRBV11-3	TRBJ2-7	.	many	CASSANRDDEQYF	TGTGCCAGCAGCGCCAACAGGGATGACGAGCAGTACTTC
TRBV15	TRBJ1-1	TRBD1	many	CATSNTGTGNTEAFF	TGTGCCACCAGCAACACCGGGACAGGGAACACTGAAGCTTTCTTT
TRBV12-3/TRBV12-4	TRBJ2-1	TRBD2	many	CASSFPSGGYNEQFF	TGTGCCAGCAGTTTCCCTAGCGGTGGCTACAATGAGCAGTTCTTC
TRBV7-9	TRBJ2-3	.	.	CASSPGGDTQYF	TGTGCCAGCAGCCCTGGCGGGGATACGCAGTATTTT
TRBV12-3/TRBV12-4	TRBJ2-7	.	.	CASSLSAPGEGEQYF	TGTGCCAGCAGCCTATCTGCGCCGGGAGAAGGCGAGCAGTACTTC
TRBV2	TRBJ2-2	TRBD2	.	CASSEAPGLAGSGGELFF	TGTGCCAGCAGTGAGGCCCCTGGACTAGCGGGATCGGGCGGGGAGCTGTTTTTT
TRBV2	TRBJ2-3	TRBD2	few	CASSEGGYPTDTQYF	TGTGCCAGCAGTGAGGGGGGGTACCCCACAGATACGCAGTATTTT
TRBV7-9	TRBJ1-1	.	.	CASSPSPGSAEAFF	TGTGCCAGCAGCCCCTCGCCTGGATCAGCTGAAGCTTTCTTT
TRBV6-5	TRBJ2-7	.	.	CASSYSFQSSYEQYF	TGTGCCAGCAGTTACTCGTTCCAGAGCTCCTACGAGCAGTACTTC
TRBV7-8	TRBJ1-1	.	many	CASSLAQARNTEAFF	TGCGCCAGCAGCTTAGCACAGGCGAGGAACACTGAAGCTTTCTTT
TRBV7-6	TRBJ1-1	.	.	CASSLAAGTMNTEAFF	TGTGCCAGCAGCTTAGCAGCAGGGACCATGAACACTGAAGCTTTCTTT
TRBV7-2	TRBJ1-1	TRBD1	.	CASSIQGTEAFF	TGTGCCAGCAGTATACAGGGGACTGAAGCTTTCTTT
TRBV6-2/TRBV6-3	TRBJ1-2	.	.	CASSRPGTRNYGYTF	TGTGCCAGCAGCCGTCCCGGGACACGCAACTATGGCTACACCTTC
TRBV5-6	TRBJ1-2	.	few	CASSRDRINYGYTF	TGTGCCAGCAGCCGAGACAGGATTAACTATGGCTACACCTTC
TRBV20-1	TRBJ2-3	.	.	CSASNPEGATDTQYF	TGCAGTGCTAGTAATCCGGAGGGAGCCACAGATACGCAGTATTTT
TRBV7-2	TRBJ1-5	.	.	CASSFRESSQPQHF	TGTGCCAGCAGCTTTCGGGAGAGCAGTCAGCCCCAGCATTTT
TRBV5-1	TRBJ2-7	TRBD2	many	CASSFNSGLAGGEQYF	TGCGCCAGCAGCTTCAATTCGGGACTAGCGGGCGGGGAGCAGTACTTC
TRBV11-2	TRBJ2-7	TRBD2	many	CASSPGLAGGSGEQYF	TGTGCCAGCAGCCCCGGACTAGCGGGAGGATCAGGCGAGCAGTACTTC
TRBV30	TRBJ1-5	.	many	CAWSPQGGLRQPQHF	TGTGCCTGGAGTCCCCAAGGAGGGTTGCGACAGCCCCAGCATTTT
TRBV28	TRBJ2-7	TRBD2	.	CASSSPTSGSVSYEQYF	TGTGCCAGCAGTTCCCCGACTAGCGGGAGTGTGTCCTACGAGCAGTACTTC
TRBV6-2/TRBV6-3	TRBJ2-7	TRBD2	.	CASKAAGVTYEQYF	TGTGCCAGCAAGGCAGCGGGAGTAACCTACGAGCAGTACTTC
TRBV5-4	TRBJ2-5	.	many	CASAKGGRETQYF	TGTGCCAGCGCTAAAGGAGGTCGTGAGACCCAGTACTTC
TRBV28	TRBJ2-7	TRBD1	.	CASNLGQDYEQYF	TGTGCCAGCAACTTGGGACAGGACTACGAGCAGTACTTC
TRBV20-1	TRBJ2-1	.	.	CSATYFGPKGNEQFF	TGCAGTGCTACCTATTTTGGTCCCAAGGGCAATGAGCAGTTCTTC
TRBV29-1	TRBJ2-3	.	few	CSVKRGHTDTQYF	TGCAGCGTCAAAAGGGGCCACACAGATACGCAGTATTTT
TRBV2	TRBJ1-5	TRBD1	.	CASSGGTGHSKQPQHF	TGTGCCAGCAGTGGGGGGACAGGGCATAGCAAACAGCCCCAGCATTTT
TRBV7-9	TRBJ2-1	.	.	CASSLGPARISYNEQFF	TGTGCCAGCAGCTTAGGTCCAGCCAGAATCTCCTACAATGAGCAGTTCTTC
TRBV28	TRBJ2-5	TRBD2	.	CASSAGLAGGETQYF	TGTGCCAGCAGTGCGGGACTAGCGGGAGGAGAGACCCAGTACTTC
TRBV12-3/TRBV12-4	TRBJ1-1	.	.	CASSTTDPGYSAFF	TGTGCCAGCAGCACTACAGATCCTGGGTACTCAGCTTTCTTT
TRBV5-1	TRBJ1-1	.	many	CASSVTRGNTEAFF	TGCGCCAGCAGCGTGACGCGCGGGAACACTGAAGCTTTCTTT
TRBV20-1	TRBJ2-6	.	many	CSGLGGANVLTF	TGCAGTGGTTTGGGTGGGGCCAACGTCCTGACTTTC